This TCR beta chain was retrieved from a study of control samples from healthy donors and cancer patients (dated by TCRdb to about 2020). The method was the immunoSEQ multiplex PCR assay. TCRdb limited this immuneACCESS table to in-frame rearrangements with V and J called. A share of clones is missing; checked studies link under half to unresolved V genes, and the rest is unexplained. This sample has 180,000 or so clones in its table, and over 85% of those were observed once. About 4% of the sample is taken by the ten largest. Sequences SGHTA (CDR1) and FQGNSA (CDR2) are obtained from the germline V gene. Spanning cysteine to phenylalanine, the CDR3 consists of 18 amino acids. Here the CDR3 DNA is all that survives: 54 bases in frame from base 1. As to this clone: Its antigen is still unknown. One end of the junction fails to match germline, which may point to a read error. Other DNA sequences of this sample code for an identical CDR3.

Sequencing was carried out using blood. The rearranged chain carries TRBV7-2 and TRBJ2-7; 7 bases in the junction line up with TRBD1. The receptor comes from a woman aged 60 to 75 in good health. In nucleotides, the sequence is TGCGCCAGCAGCTTAGTAGGGCCTTGGGCAGGGGGTAGCTACGAGCAGTACTTC. This yields the protein CASSLVGPWAGGSYEQYF.